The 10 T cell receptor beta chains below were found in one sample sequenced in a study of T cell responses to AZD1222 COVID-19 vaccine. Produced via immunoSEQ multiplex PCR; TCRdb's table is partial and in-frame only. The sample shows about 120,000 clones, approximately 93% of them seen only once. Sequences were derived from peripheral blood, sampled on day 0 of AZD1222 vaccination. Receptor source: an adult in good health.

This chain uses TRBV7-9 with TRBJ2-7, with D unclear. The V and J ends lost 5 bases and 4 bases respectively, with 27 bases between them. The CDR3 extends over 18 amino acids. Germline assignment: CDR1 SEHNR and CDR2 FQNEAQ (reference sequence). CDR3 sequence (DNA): TGTGCCAGCAGCCCCGGCTGGTCGGTTATATCTCAGGCATACGAGCAGTACTTC. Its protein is CASSPGWSVISQAYEQYF.

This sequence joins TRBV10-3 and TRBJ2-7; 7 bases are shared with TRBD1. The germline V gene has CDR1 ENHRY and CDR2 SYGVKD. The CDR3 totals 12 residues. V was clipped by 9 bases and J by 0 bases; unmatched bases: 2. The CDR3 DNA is TGTGCCATTGGGACAGCCTCCTACGAGCAGTACTTC. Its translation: CAIGTASYEQYF.

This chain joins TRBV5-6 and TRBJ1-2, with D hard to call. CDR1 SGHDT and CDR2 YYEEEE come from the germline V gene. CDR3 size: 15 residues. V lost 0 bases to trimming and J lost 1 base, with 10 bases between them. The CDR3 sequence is CASSLVGISNYGYTF. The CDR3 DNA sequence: TGTGCCAGCAGCTTGGTGGGGATAAGTAACTATGGCTACACCTTC.

The chain's CDR3 is CASSLAGTARESLHF. CDR3 DNA sequence: TGTGCCAGCAGCTTAGCGGGGACGGCGCGCGAATCCCTCCACTTT. The chain couples TRBV7-8 to TRBJ1-6, with a possible D match to TRBD1 (5 bases). The V end lost 0 bases, the J end lost 14 bases, and 17 bases lay between the germline ends. Germline CDR1 SGHVS, CDR2 FQNEAQ. The CDR3 is made up of 15 amino acids.

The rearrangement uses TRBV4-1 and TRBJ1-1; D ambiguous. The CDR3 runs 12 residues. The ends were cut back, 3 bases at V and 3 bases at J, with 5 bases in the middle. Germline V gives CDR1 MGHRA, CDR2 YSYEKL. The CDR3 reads CASSQAYTEAFF. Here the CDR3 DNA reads TGCGCCAGCAGCCAGGCTTACACTGAAGCTTTCTTT.

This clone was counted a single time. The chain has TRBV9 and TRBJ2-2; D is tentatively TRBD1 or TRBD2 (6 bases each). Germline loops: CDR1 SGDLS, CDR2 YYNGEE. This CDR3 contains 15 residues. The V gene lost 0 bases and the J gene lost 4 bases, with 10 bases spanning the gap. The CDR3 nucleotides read TGTGCCAGCAGCGTAGGGGGGGCGTTCACCGGGGAGCTGTTTTTT. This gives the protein CASSVGGAFTGELFF.

The CDR3 loop is CASSLGVGGKTDTQYF. CDR3 sequence (DNA): TGTGCCAGCAGCTTAGGAGTCGGCGGAAAAACAGATACGCAGTATTTT. The chain combines TRBV11-2 with TRBJ2-3, with unresolved D. The CDR3 spans 16 residues. Per germline, CDR1 SGHAT and CDR2 FQNNGV. Trimming pared 1 base from V and 3 bases from J, leaving 14 bases between.

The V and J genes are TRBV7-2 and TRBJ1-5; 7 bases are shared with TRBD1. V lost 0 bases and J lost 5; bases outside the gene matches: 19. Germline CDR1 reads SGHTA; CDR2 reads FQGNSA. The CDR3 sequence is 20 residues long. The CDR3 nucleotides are TGTGCCAGCAGCTTAGCGCTCATCGGAGGGGGCCGTGGGGGCCATCAGCCCCAGCATTTT. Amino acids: CASSLALIGGGRGGHQPQHF.

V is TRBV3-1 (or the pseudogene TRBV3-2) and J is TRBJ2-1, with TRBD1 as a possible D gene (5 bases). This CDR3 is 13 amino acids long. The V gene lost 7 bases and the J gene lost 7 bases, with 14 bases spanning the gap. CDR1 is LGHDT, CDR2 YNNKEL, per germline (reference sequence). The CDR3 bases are TGTGCCAGCATGGGGTTAGGGGTTAATGAGCAGTTCTTC. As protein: CASMGLGVNEQFF.

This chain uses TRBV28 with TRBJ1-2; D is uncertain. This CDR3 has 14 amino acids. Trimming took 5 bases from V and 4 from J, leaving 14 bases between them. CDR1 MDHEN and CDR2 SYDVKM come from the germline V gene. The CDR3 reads CASSPARAPYGYTF. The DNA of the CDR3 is TGTGCCAGCAGTCCCGCTAGGGCCCCCTATGGCTACACCTTC.